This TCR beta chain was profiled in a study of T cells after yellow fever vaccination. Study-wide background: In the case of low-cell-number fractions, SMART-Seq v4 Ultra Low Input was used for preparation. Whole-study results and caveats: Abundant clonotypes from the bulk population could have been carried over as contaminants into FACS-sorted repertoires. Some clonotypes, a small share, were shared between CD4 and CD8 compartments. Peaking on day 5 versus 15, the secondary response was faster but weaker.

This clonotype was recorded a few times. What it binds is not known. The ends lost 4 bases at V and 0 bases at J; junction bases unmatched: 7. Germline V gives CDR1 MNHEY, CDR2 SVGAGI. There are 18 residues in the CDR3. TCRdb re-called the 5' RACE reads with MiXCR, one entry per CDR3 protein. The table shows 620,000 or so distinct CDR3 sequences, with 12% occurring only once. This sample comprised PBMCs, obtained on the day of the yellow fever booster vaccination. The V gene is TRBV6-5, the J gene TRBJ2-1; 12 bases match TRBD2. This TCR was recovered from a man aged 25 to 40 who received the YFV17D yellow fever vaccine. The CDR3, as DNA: TGTGCCAGCAGTTTGAGGACTAGCGGGGAGAGCTCCTACAATGAGCAGTTCTTC. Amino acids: CASSLRTSGESSYNEQFF.